This T cell receptor beta chain derives from a study of OX40 agonist ivuxolimab in advanced cancers. Study-wide points: The CD4+ and CD8+ T cells in the blood had expanded clonally by week 6 at 0.1 to 3.0 mg/kg.

Using immunoSEQ multiplex PCR, the repertoire was profiled, and TCRdb retains in-frame clones only, with some absent. In the table there are under 75,000 clones, approximately 90% of which are singletons. With respect to this clone: The antigen is not known.

This sample comprised CD4+ or CD8+ T cells sorted from blood, obtained in a trial of the OX40 agonist ivuxolimab. The TCR originated in an adult with an advanced solid tumor such as melanoma, head and neck, liver or kidney cancer.

The CDR3 sequence: CASTATGGSYGYTF. Written as DNA, the CDR3 is TGTGCCAGCACAGCGACAGGGGGCAGCTATGGCTACACCTTC. The chain links TRBV13 to TRBJ1-2, with 10 bases aligning to TRBD1. Trimming cost V 7 bases and J 4 bases; bases outside gene matches: 6. CDR3 size: 14 residues. Germline V gene lookup returns CDR1 PRHDT and CDR2 FYEKMQ (reference sequence).